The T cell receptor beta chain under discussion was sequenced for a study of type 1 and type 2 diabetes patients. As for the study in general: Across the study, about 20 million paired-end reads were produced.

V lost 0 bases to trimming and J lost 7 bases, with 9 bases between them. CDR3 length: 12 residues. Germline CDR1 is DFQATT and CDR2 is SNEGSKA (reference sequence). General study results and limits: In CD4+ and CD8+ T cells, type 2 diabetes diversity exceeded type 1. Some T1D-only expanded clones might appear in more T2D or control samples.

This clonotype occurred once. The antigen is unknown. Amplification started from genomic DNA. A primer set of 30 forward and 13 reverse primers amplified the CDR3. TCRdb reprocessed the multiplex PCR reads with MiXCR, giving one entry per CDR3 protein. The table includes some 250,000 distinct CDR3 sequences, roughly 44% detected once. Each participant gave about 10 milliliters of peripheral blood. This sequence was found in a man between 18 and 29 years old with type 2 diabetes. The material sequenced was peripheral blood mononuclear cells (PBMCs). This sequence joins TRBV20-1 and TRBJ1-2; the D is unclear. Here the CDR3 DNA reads TGCAGTGCTAGAGATCGCGTGACTGGCTACACCTTC. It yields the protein CSARDRVTGYTF.